This T cell receptor (beta chain) was identified in a study of Ad26.COV2.S vaccination and SARS-CoV-2 variants. Whole-study results and caveats: An underestimation of total T cell responses may have resulted from the TCR breadth and depth analyses.

CDR1 is SEHNR, CDR2 FQNEAQ, per germline (reference sequence). This CDR3 has 12 amino acids. Between the trimmed V and J ends, which lost 8 bases and 4 bases, there was a span of 11 bases. Assay: immunoSEQ multiplex PCR; the TCRdb copy retains only in-frame clones and omits some. Here the sample spans roughly 700,000 clones, about 89% being singletons. This clone showed up just a few times. Its antigen is unidentified. The treatment was: approximately 18 received Ad26.COV2.S at low or high dose, single or two shots; several received placebo; per-sample allocation not given. Each sample was drawn 63 days after the first injection (of vaccine or placebo).

Sequences were derived from peripheral blood, sampled in a trial of Ad26.COV2.S vaccine versus placebo. The TCR sequence derives from a person between 18 and 65 years old who received the Ad26.COV2.S COVID-19 vaccine or a placebo. The chain carries TRBV7-9 and TRBJ1-2, with no clear D. The CDR3 coding sequence is TGTGCCAGCGACTCCGGGCTCTATGGCTACACCTTC. Encoded protein: CASDSGLYGYTF.